The text below deals with one T cell receptor beta chain. Many counts were recorded for this clonotype. Its specific antigen is unknown. Base qualities are not recorded, but no much larger clone differs from it by a single base. TCR cDNA was synthesized by 5'RACE template switching, which introduced a universal primer site and unique molecular identifiers. Priming of cDNA synthesis was performed from both the TCR alpha and TCR beta constant segments. Libraries were amplified in two PCR steps, with sample barcodes and sequencing adapters added in the second step. Libraries were sequenced on Illumina HiSeq 2500 (2x100 bp) or NovaSeq (2x150 bp). The paper's processing steps were these. MIGEC handled demultiplexing of reads and collapsing into UMI consensus sequences, while MiXCR performed V(D)J alignment. Using edgeR on replicate PBMC samples, clonotypes were called vaccine-responding if FDR was below 0.01 and the log2 fold change was above 5 up to day 15. CD4 or CD8 identity was assigned to each bulk clonotype according to whether the clonotype was present at higher abundance in the sequenced CD4 repertoire or the sequenced CD8 repertoire. The public sequencing data were trimmed at Q25 with fastp and processed into clonotypes with MiXCR by TCRdb, which kept only in-frame beta chains. Every entry covers one CDR3 protein and lists the most common genes and DNA from its rows. The authors' filters were not applied to this entry. The sample table records 320,000 or so distinct CDR3 sequences; roughly 8.3% of these occur just once. The top ten clones comprise roughly 15% of the sample.

This specimen comes from a study of T cells after yellow fever vaccination (dated by TCRdb to the late 2010s). Some background on the complete study: The SMART-Seq v4 Ultra Low Input RNA kit was used to prepare libraries from fractions with low cell numbers. To track T-cell clones before and after primary and booster YFV17D yellow fever vaccination, bulk TCR alpha and beta repertoires were sequenced longitudinally. Two healthy male donors, one aged 18 to 30 and one aged 30 to 40 years, were included in the cohort. Blood was collected at multiple timepoints before and after primary and secondary immunization, and bulk PBMC replicates and cell subsets were isolated.

General study outcomes and caveats: Because abundant contaminating clonotypes from the bulk population could be contained in FACS-sorted repertoires, computational filtering was required. A small fraction of clonotypes showed up in both the CD4 and CD8 compartments, probably as a result of convergent recombination. After the booster, most of the clones that had expanded following primary vaccination were detected again (96% of CD4 and 88% of CD8), which suggests that memory was broadly maintained. Compared with the primary T-cell response, the secondary T-cell response was weaker but faster, peaking on day 5 rather than day 15. Because only a couple of donors were included in the study, the extent to which the findings can be generalized is limited.

V was cut back by 1 base and J by 6 bases, leaving a gap of 13 bases between them. The CDR3 starts with the cysteine, ends with the phenylalanine, and has 15 residues. The entry retains the CDR3 DNA only, 45 bases that are in frame from base 1. From a lookup of the germline V gene (reference sequence), CDR1 and CDR2 are SGHKS and YYEKEE. The sample's treatment or condition, from its label and the paper: live attenuated yellow fever vaccine strain. Two biological replicates of bulk PBMCs were collected at each blood-draw timepoint. A standard Ficoll-Paque protocol was used to isolate PBMCs from peripheral blood. RNA was extracted with TriZol from bulk PBMCs, CD4 and CD8 fractions, and dextramer-positive and dextramer-negative fractions.

The receptor's source is a man aged 18 to 29 who received the YFV17D yellow fever vaccine. The sequence is built from TRBV5-5 and TRBJ1-4; the D region possibly corresponds to TRBD1 (5 bases align). The source was PBMCs, collected roughly 46 days after the first yellow fever vaccination. The CDR3 in this case is CASSLTAGIYEKLFF. The base sequence is TGTGCCAGCAGCTTGACGGCAGGGATCTATGAAAAACTGTTTTTT.